This T cell receptor beta chain was sequenced during a study of cytomegalovirus exposure and HLA in healthy donors. Study-level points and caveats: Usually a TCR sequence was rare, but some public TCRs were found in many donors. As a later analysis showed, several of the most significant clusters appeared to be linked to common viral pathogens.

This clone came up a few times. The antigen is not known. Germline CDR1 and CDR2: LNHDA and SQIVND (reference sequence). The CDR3 totals 14 residues. V lost 5 bases to trimming and J lost 3 bases; unmatched junction nucleotides: 6. At collection, donors were nominally healthy, but unrecorded immune exposures were probable. Use of 60 Vbeta and 13 Jbeta primers characterized the PCR. Only in-frame clones appear in the TCRdb table, and some are missing; sequencing was by immunoSEQ multiplex PCR. The sample contains 150,000 to 200,000 clones, over 70% of which appear only once. The J gene is TRBJ1-2, the V gene TRBV19; 7 nucleotides match TRBD1. Sequencing was carried out using PBMCs. This sequence originates from a woman in her thirties or forties in good health and CMV-seropositive. The CDR3 protein is CASSQGVRDYGYTF. In nucleotides, the CDR3 is TGTGCCAGTAGTCAGGGGGTGAGAGACTATGGCTACACCTTC.